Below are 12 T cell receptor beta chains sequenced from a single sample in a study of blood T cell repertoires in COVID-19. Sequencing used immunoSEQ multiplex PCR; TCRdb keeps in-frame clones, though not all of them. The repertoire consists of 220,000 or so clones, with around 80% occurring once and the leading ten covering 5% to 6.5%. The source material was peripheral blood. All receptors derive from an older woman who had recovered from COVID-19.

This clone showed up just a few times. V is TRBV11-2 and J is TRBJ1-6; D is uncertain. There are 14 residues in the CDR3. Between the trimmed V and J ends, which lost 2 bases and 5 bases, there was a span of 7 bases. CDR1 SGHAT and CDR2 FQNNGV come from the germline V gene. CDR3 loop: CASSLMLNNSPLHF. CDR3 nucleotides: TGTGCCAGCAGCTTAATGCTAAATAATTCACCCCTCCACTTT.

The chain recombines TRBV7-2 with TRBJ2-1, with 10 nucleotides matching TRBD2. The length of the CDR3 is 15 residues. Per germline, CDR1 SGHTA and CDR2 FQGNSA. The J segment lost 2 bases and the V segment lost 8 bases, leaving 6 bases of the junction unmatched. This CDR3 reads CASGLSGGPYNEQFF. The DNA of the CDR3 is TGTGCCAGCGGCCTTAGCGGGGGGCCCTACAATGAGCAGTTCTTC. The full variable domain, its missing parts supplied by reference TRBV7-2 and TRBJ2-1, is GAGVSQSPSNKVTEKGKDVELRCDPISGHTALYWYRQSLGQGLEFLIYFQGNSAPDKSGLPSDRFSAERTGGSVSTLTIQRTQQEDSAVYLCASGLSGGPYNEQFFGPGTRLTVL.

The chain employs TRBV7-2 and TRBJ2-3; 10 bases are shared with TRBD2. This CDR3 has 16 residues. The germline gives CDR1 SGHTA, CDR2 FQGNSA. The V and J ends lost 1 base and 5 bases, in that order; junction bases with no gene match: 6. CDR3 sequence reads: CASSLGSGGAVDTQYF. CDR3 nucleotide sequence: TGTGCCAGCAGCTTAGGGAGCGGGGGGGCGGTAGATACGCAGTATTTT.

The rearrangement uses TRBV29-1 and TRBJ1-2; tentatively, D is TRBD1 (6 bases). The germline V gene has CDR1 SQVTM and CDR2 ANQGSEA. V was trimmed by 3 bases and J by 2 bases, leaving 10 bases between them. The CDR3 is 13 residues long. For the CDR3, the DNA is TGCAGCGTTGAGACACAGGGAAACTATGGCTACACCTTC. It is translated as CSVETQGNYGYTF.

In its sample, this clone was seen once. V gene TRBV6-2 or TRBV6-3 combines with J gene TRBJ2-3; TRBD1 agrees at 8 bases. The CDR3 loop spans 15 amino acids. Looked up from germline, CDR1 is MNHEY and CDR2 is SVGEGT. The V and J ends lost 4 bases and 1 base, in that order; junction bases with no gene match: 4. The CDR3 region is CASSLPGQGTDTQYF. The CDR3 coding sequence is TGTGCCAGCAGTTTACCGGGACAGGGCACAGATACGCAGTATTTT.

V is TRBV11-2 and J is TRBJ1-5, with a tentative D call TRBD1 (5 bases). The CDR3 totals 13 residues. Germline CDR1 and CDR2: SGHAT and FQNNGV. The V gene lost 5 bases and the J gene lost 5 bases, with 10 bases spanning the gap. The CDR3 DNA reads TGTGCCAGCAGCCCGACAGACTATCAGCCCCAGCATTTT. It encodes CASSPTDYQPQHF.

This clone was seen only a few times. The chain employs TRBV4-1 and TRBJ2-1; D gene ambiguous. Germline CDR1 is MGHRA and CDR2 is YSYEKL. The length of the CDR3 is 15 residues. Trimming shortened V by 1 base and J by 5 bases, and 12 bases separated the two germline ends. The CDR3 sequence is CASSQVIRKNNEQFF. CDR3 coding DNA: TGCGCCAGCAGCCAAGTGATCAGGAAAAACAATGAGCAGTTCTTC.

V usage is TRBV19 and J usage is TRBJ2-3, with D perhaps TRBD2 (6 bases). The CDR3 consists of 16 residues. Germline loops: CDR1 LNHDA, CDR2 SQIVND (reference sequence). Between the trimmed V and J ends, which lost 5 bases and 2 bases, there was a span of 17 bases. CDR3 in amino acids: CASSVGLSTDTDTQYF. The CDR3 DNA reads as TGTGCCAGTAGTGTTGGACTATCGACTGACACAGATACGCAGTATTTT.

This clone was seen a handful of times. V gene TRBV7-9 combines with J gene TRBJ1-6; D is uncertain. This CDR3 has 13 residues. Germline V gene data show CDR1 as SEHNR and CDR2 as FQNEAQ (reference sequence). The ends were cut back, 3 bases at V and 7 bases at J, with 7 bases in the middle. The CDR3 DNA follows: TGTGCCAGCAGCTTCGAGGGAAATTCACCCCTCCACTTT. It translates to CASSFEGNSPLHF.

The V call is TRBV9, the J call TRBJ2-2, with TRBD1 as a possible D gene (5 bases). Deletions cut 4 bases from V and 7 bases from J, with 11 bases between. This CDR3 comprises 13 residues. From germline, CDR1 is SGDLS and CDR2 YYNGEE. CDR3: CASSLWQGGELFF. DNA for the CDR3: TGTGCCAGCAGCCTGTGGCAGGGCGGGGAGCTGTTTTTT. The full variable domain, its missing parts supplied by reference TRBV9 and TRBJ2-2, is DSGVTQTPKHLITATGQRVTLRCSPRSGDLSVYWYQQSLDQGLQFLIQYYNGEERAKGNILERFSAQQFPDLHSELNLSSLELGDSALYFCASSLWQGGELFFGEGSRLTVL.

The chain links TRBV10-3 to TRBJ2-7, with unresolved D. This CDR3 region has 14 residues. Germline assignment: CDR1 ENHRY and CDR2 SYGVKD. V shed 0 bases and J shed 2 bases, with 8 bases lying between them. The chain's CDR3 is CAISESGNTYEQYF. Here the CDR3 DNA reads TGTGCCATCAGTGAGTCGGGCAACACCTACGAGCAGTACTTC.

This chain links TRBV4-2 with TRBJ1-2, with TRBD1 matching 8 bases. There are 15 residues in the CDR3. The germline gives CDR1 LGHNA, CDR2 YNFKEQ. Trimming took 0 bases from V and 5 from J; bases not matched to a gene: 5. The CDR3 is CASSQDGQGEYGYTF. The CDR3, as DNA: TGTGCCAGCAGCCAAGACGGACAGGGAGAATATGGCTACACCTTC.